A single sample gave rise to the 27 T cell receptor beta chains below, sequenced in a study of blood T cell repertoires in COVID-19. TCRdb keeps only in-frame clones here, not all; method: immunoSEQ multiplex PCR. The sample carries 200,000 to 250,000 clones, 75% to 90% recorded once. Sequencing input: PBMCs or T cells enriched from blood (not recorded which). The receptors stem from a woman aged 40 to 50 with acute COVID-19.

The chain uses TRBV15 and TRBJ2-2, with a possible D match to TRBD1 (6 bases). V was trimmed by 0 bases and J by 6 bases, leaving 11 bases between them. Germline lookup yields CDR1 LNHNV and CDR2 YYDKDF (reference sequence). CDR3 length: 15 amino acids. CDR3 coding DNA: TGTGCCACCAGCAGAGAGGGGACAAAGGCCGGGGAGCTGTTTTTT. Amino acids: CATSREGTKAGELFF.

The chain employs TRBV5-1 and TRBJ1-1, with D unresolved. Trimming shortened V by 0 bases and J by 0 bases, and 21 bases separated the two germline ends. The CDR3 runs to 19 residues. Looked up from germline, CDR1 is SGHRS and CDR2 is YFSETQ. As DNA, the CDR3 is TGCGCCAGCAGCTTGGACGGTGGGCGGGTAGGGAGGATGAACACTGAAGCTTTCTTT. This codes for CASSLDGGRVGRMNTEAFF.

The rearrangement joins TRBV4-2 to TRBJ1-2; D is unresolved. With 10 bases removed from V and 6 bases from J, the gap between germline ends came to 12 bases. CDR3 length equals 11 residues. Germline CDR1 is LGHNA and CDR2 is YNFKEQ. For the CDR3, the DNA is TGTGCCACACTGCTAAGAGATGGCTACACCTTC. Translating gives CATLLRDGYTF.

The chain joins TRBV30 to TRBJ1-2, with D possibly being TRBD1 (5 bases). Trimming removed 4 bases from V and 3 bases from J, with 12 bases in between. CDR1 and CDR2 (germline): GTSNPN, SVGIG (reference sequence). The length of the CDR3 is 13 residues. The CDR3 loop reads CAWMDTNHYGYTF. The DNA for the CDR3 is TGTGCCTGGATGGACACCAACCACTATGGCTACACCTTC.

The chain links TRBV2 to TRBJ1-2; unclear D gene. This CDR3 contains 14 residues. Trimming shortened V by 1 base and J by 4 bases, and 10 bases separated the two germline ends. Germline CDR1 and CDR2: SNHLY and FYNNEI. The CDR3: CASSEVSRSYGYTF. DNA of the CDR3: TGTGCCAGCAGTGAAGTATCCAGGTCCTATGGCTACACCTTC.

The chain is built from TRBV13 and TRBJ1-2, with 8 bases aligning to TRBD1. The CDR3 loop spans 13 amino acids. Germline V CDR1 and CDR2: PRHDT, FYEKMQ (reference sequence). Trimming removed 3 bases from V and 8 bases from J; junction bases left unmatched: 5. CDR3 in DNA: TGTGCCAGCAGCTTTTCAGGGGGCAAAGGCTACACCTTC. Translating gives CASSFSGGKGYTF.

This clone was seen only a few times. The J gene is TRBJ2-7, the V gene TRBV7-9; possible D gene TRBD2, 6 bases. Germline values: CDR1 SEHNR, CDR2 FQNEAQ (reference sequence). The V and J ends lost 5 bases and 2 bases respectively, with 19 bases between them. This CDR3 has 16 amino acids. For the CDR3, the DNA is TGTGCCAGCAGCCACCCTGCCGGGGGAAATCCCTACGAGCAGTACTTC. It is translated as CASSHPAGGNPYEQYF.

The CDR3 protein is CASSPGTSGGYEQFF. CDR3 nucleotide sequence: TGTGCCAGCTCACCAGGGACTAGCGGGGGCTATGAGCAGTTCTTC. V gene TRBV18 combines with J gene TRBJ2-1; 14 nucleotides align to TRBD2. Germline V gene data show CDR1 as KGHSH and CDR2 as LQKENI. V gave up 2 bases and J gave up 8 bases; unmatched junction bases: 2. There are 15 residues in the CDR3.

The chain carries TRBV28 and TRBJ1-1, with 7 bases lining up with TRBD1. The CDR3 is made up of 12 amino acids. The ends lost 3 bases at V and 7 bases at J; junction bases unmatched: 2. The germline CDR1 and CDR2 sequences are MDHEN and SYDVKM. CDR3 in amino acids: CASSFQGVEAFF. For the CDR3, the DNA is TGTGCCAGCAGTTTTCAGGGGGTTGAAGCTTTCTTT.

The V gene is TRBV7-9, the J gene TRBJ1-1; 7 nucleotides line up with TRBD1. Germline V lookup: CDR1 SEHNR, CDR2 FQNEAQ (reference sequence). CDR3 length: 14 residues. Unmatched junction bases numbered 6, after V lost 0 bases and J lost 8 bases. CDR3 sequence (DNA): TGTGCCAGCAGCTTAGCGTCGACAGGGCGCGAAGCTTTCTTT. It is translated as CASSLASTGREAFF.

The chain combines TRBV6-4 with TRBJ1-1; D may be TRBD1 (6 bases). CDR3 size: 13 residues. V was pared by 6 bases and J by 5 bases, with 13 bases between. Germline values: CDR1 MRHNA, CDR2 SNTAGT. This chain's CDR3 is CASSAGVGTEAFF. DNA of the CDR3: TGTGCCAGCAGCGCAGGGGTAGGGACTGAAGCTTTCTTT.

The V call is TRBV7-8, the J call TRBJ2-7, with D possibly matching TRBD1 (5 bases). Germline V lookup: CDR1 SGHVS, CDR2 FQNEAQ. The CDR3 is 13 amino acids. V was clipped by 2 bases and J by 4 bases, with 9 bases between them. The CDR3 DNA reads TGTGCCAGCAGCTTATTTAGGGGATACGAGCAGTACGTC. As protein: CASSLFRGYEQYV.

The V call is TRBV19, the J call TRBJ1-2; 9 bases fit TRBD1. The CDR3 is made up of 15 amino acids. Losses at the gene ends were 5 bases for V and 4 bases for J; bases not matched to a gene: 8. CDR1 and CDR2 from the germline V gene are LNHDA and SQIVND (reference sequence). The chain's CDR3 is CASSSPGQGFYGYTF. The DNA of the CDR3 is TGTGCCAGTAGTTCTCCAGGACAGGGGTTCTATGGCTACACCTTC.

The genes are TRBV10-3 and TRBJ1-6; no reliable D call. V shed 4 bases and J shed 0 bases, with 7 bases lying between them. Per germline, CDR1 ENHRY and CDR2 SYGVKD. The CDR3 spans 15 residues. The DNA for the CDR3 is TGTGCCATCAGTGTTGGACTCTCCTATAATTCACCCCTCCACTTT. It encodes CAISVGLSYNSPLHF.

The V call is TRBV7-9, the J call TRBJ1-1, with D possibly being TRBD1 (6 bases). The germline CDR1 and CDR2 sequences are SEHNR and FQNEAQ (reference sequence). Trimming took 3 bases from V and 1 from J, leaving 15 bases between them. This CDR3 is 16 amino acids long. The CDR3 reads CASSFLTPTGNTEAFF. The CDR3 nucleotides read TGTGCCAGCAGCTTCCTTACCCCGACAGGGAACACTGAAGCTTTCTTT. Drawing the rest from reference TRBV7-9 and TRBJ1-1, the complete variable domain is DTGVSQNPRHKITKRGQNVTFRCDPISEHNRLYWYRQTLGQGPEFLTYFQNEAQLEKSRLLSDRFSAERPKGSFSTLEIQRTEQGDSAMYLCASSFLTPTGNTEAFFGQGTRLTVV.

This chain joins TRBV21-1 and TRBJ2-2; the DNA was not used to check the table's D call, TRBD2. TRBV21-1 is annotated as a pseudogene. The CDR3 loop spans 17 amino acids. CDR3 DNA: TGTGCCAGCAGCACCGAAGCGGAACTGAGATTCACCGGGGAGCTGTTTTTT. It specifies CASSTEAELRFTGELFF.

The rearrangement links TRBV5-1 to TRBJ1-2, with D unresolved. The CDR3 covers 13 residues. The V end lost 0 bases, the J end lost 5 bases, and 8 bases lay between the germline ends. In germline, CDR1 is SGHRS, CDR2 YFSETQ. This chain's CDR3 is CASSLGEAYGYTF. CDR3 DNA sequence: TGCGCCAGCAGCTTGGGTGAAGCGTATGGCTACACCTTC.

The chain joins TRBV19 to TRBJ2-2, with 7 nucleotides matching TRBD2. With V trimmed by 7 bases and J by 4 bases, 15 bases remained unmatched. Germline lookup yields CDR1 LNHDA and CDR2 SQIVND (reference sequence). The CDR3 extends over 17 amino acids. In DNA, the CDR3 is TGTGCCAGTATTGGAGGCGGATTTGGGGGGGGCACCGGGGAGCTGTTTTTT. Translating it yields CASIGGGFGGGTGELFF.

This clone was seen once. The chain recombines TRBV4-1 with TRBJ1-1; 8 bases match TRBD1. V shed 3 bases and J 2 bases; nucleotides not matched to a gene: 11. This CDR3 contains 17 residues. Germline CDR1 is MGHRA and CDR2 is YSYEKL. The CDR3 DNA sequence: TGCGCCAGCAGCCAGTATCCTCCGACAGGGGTAAACACTGAAGCTTTCTTT. Translating it yields CASSQYPPTGVNTEAFF.

V and J are TRBV9 and TRBJ1-1; D gene ambiguous. Trimming cost V 4 bases and J 6 bases, with 19 bases left between them. The germline V gene encodes CDR1 SGDLS and CDR2 YYNGEE. CDR3 length: 15 residues. DNA of the CDR3: TGTGCCAGCAGCCCTCAGACGGGTCCCTTCTCTGAAGCTTTCTTT. The encoded protein is CASSPQTGPFSEAFF.

The gene calls are TRBV2 and TRBJ2-7; D is unresolved. This CDR3 region has 9 residues. Trimming removed 8 bases at V and 12 bases at J, with 11 bases between. Germline V gives CDR1 SNHLY, CDR2 FYNNEI. The CDR3 nucleotides are TGTGCCAGCGAGAGGCATCGGTACGTC. It is translated as CASERHRYV.

In its sample, this clone was seen once. The V and J genes are TRBV7-9 and TRBJ1-1; TRBD1 is a possible D gene (6 bases). Germline V CDR1 and CDR2: SEHNR, FQNEAQ (reference sequence). The CDR3 is made up of 15 amino acids. Between the trimmed V and J ends, which lost 3 bases and 4 bases, there was a span of 15 bases. CDR3 sequence: CASSFSNRVGTEAFF. For the CDR3, the DNA is TGTGCCAGCAGCTTCAGCAACAGGGTGGGCACTGAAGCTTTCTTT.

The chain carries TRBV11-3 and TRBJ2-5, with 9 bases matching TRBD1. CDR3 length: 14 residues. Per germline, CDR1 SGHNT and CDR2 YENEEA. V lost 5 bases to trimming and J lost 3 bases; unmatched junction nucleotides: 4. The chain's CDR3 is CASSHRQGEETQYF. The CDR3 bases are TGTGCCAGCAGCCACCGACAGGGGGAAGAGACCCAGTACTTC.

The V call is TRBV6-1, the J call TRBJ2-7, with D unclear. This CDR3 region has 14 residues. V was shortened by 0 bases and J by 10 bases, with 16 bases between the two germline ends. Germline-derived CDR1 and CDR2 are MNHNS and SASEGT. For the CDR3, the DNA is TGTGCCAGCAGTGAAGCGACGTTGGGTACTAACCAGTACTTC. Encoded protein: CASSEATLGTNQYF.

V is TRBV5-5 and J is TRBJ2-7, with 10 bases that match TRBD1. From germline, CDR1 is SGHKS and CDR2 YYEKEE (reference sequence). The length of the CDR3 is 16 residues. J gave up 8 bases and V 2 bases, and 13 bases lay outside the gene matches. The CDR3 spells CASSFSPRDRGVQQYF. The CDR3 bases are TGTGCCAGCAGCTTCTCTCCACGGGACAGGGGTGTCCAGCAGTACTTC.

The chain is built from TRBV29-1 and TRBJ2-1, with 12 bases that match TRBD1. The V gene end was trimmed by 7 bases and the J gene end by 7 bases; junction bases not matched to a gene: 5. Germline loops: CDR1 SQVTM, CDR2 ANQGSEA. This CDR3 is 13 amino acids long. This chain's CDR3 is CSGTGQGANEQFF. The CDR3 nucleotides read TGCAGCGGGACGGGACAGGGGGCGAATGAGCAGTTCTTC.

The V and J genes are TRBV10-3 and TRBJ1-2; 8 positions match TRBD1. The length of the CDR3 is 14 residues. Germline-derived CDR1 and CDR2 are ENHRY and SYGVKD. Losses at the gene ends were 4 bases for V and 3 bases for J; bases not matched to a gene: 4. The CDR3 loop reads CAISATGDHYGYTF. CDR3 DNA: TGTGCCATCAGTGCGACAGGGGACCACTATGGCTACACCTTC.